A selection of T cell receptor beta chains follows, all from one sample in a study of CD8+CD57+ T cells in acquired aplastic anemia. TCRdb reprocessed the reads with MiXCR, giving one entry per CDR3 protein. The table includes about 120,000 distinct CDR3 sequences, about 40% detected once. The specimen was sorted CD4+, CD8+, or CD8+CD57+ T cells (not recorded which) from PBMCs. Receptors originate from a human donor with aplastic anemia. CDR3s include the opening cysteine and the closing phenylalanine or tryptophan. D genes are given only for firm matches. The size entry is marked missing in some rows and otherwise reads once, few, many or a size class.

V gene	D gene	clone size	J gene	CDR3 DNA	CDR3 protein
TRBV2	TRBD1	-	TRBJ1-2	TGTGCCAGCAGCTGGGACAGGGTCTATGGCTACACCTTC	CASSWDRVYGYTF
TRBV25-1	TRBD1	many	TRBJ1-3	TGTGCCAGCAGTGACGGGACAGGAGGAATCTCTGGAAACACCATATATTTT	CASSDGTGGISGNTIYF
TRBV7-9	-	once	TRBJ1-2	TGTGCCAGCAGCATCTGGGGCGAAGGGGCTGGCTACACCTTC	CASSIWGEGAGYTF
TRBV30	-	few	TRBJ1-3	TGTGCCTGGAACCGGGGCAGAAACACCATATATTTT	CAWNRGRNTIYF
TRBV5-6	-	many	TRBJ2-7	TGTGCCAGCAGCCCCCTGGGGGGTCTACTTAGCTCCTACGAGCAGTACTTC	CASSPLGGLLSSYEQYF
TRBV2	TRBD1	-	TRBJ2-5	TGTGCCAGCAAGATTGAGACAGGGGCATGGGAGACCCAGTACTTC	CASKIETGAWETQYF
TRBV7-9	-	-	TRBJ1-2	TGTGCCAGCAGCCCAGGGGTCGGCTATGGCTACACCTTC	CASSPGVGYGYTF
TRBV7-9	-	once	TRBJ2-7	TGTGCCAGCAGCCCCGAGGTGGGCTACGAGCAGTACTTC	CASSPEVGYEQYF
TRBV19	-	-	TRBJ1-4	TGTGCCAGTAGTATCGGCGGGGGGAATGAAAAACTGTTTTTT	CASSIGGGNEKLFF
TRBV19	-	many	TRBJ2-7	TGTGCCAGTATCAGAATAAGGGAGACTACCTACGAGCAGTACTTC	CASIRIRETTYEQYF
TRBV19	-	-	TRBJ2-1	TGTGCCAGTAGTATTGGTCGGTTTAAATCCTACAATGAGCAGTTCTTC	CASSIGRFKSYNEQFF
TRBV7-9	TRBD1	many	TRBJ1-3	TGTGCCAGCAGCTCGGGGGGACAGGCTAACTCTGGAAACACCATATATTTT	CASSSGGQANSGNTIYF
TRBV14	TRBD1	many	TRBJ2-2	TGTGCCAGCAGGGAGGGGACAGGGCACACCGGGGAGCTGTTTTTT	CASREGTGHTGELFF
TRBV19	-	-	TRBJ2-2	TGTGCCAGTAAAGAGGGAGATGCCGGGGAGCTGTTTTTT	CASKEGDAGELFF
TRBV10-1	TRBD1	-	TRBJ2-7	TGCGCCAGCAGTGGACAGGGCTCCTACGAGCAGTACTTC	CASSGQGSYEQYF
TRBV7-2	TRBD1	few	TRBJ1-1	TGTGCCAGCAGCTTAAAGGGGGCGCGGAACACTGAAGCTTTCTTT	CASSLKGARNTEAFF
TRBV18	-	-	TRBJ1-1	TGTGCCAGCTCACCACCGGGGGACTCCGATCGAGCTTTCTTT	CASSPPGDSDRAFF
TRBV2	TRBD1	many	TRBJ1-1	TGTGCCAGCAGTGAGCAGGGGGTGAGCACTGAAGCTTTCTTT	CASSEQGVSTEAFF
TRBV10-3	TRBD2	many	TRBJ2-1	TGTGCCATCAGTGAGGTGCTAGCGGGGGGGCTAAATGAGCAGTTCTTC	CAISEVLAGGLNEQFF
TRBV5-1	TRBD2	-	TRBJ2-1	TGCGCCAGCAGCTTGAAAGGGAGCGGGGGCTACAATGAGCAGTTCTTC	CASSLKGSGGYNEQFF
TRBV19	TRBD1	many	TRBJ1-3	TGTGCCAGTAGTTACGACAGGGTGAACACCATATATTTT	CASSYDRVNTIYF
TRBV20-1	TRBD1	many	TRBJ1-6	TGCAGTGCTAAATATTCAGGGGGCCGTAATTCACCCCTCCACTTT	CSAKYSGGRNSPLHF
TRBV7-9	TRBD1	-	TRBJ1-1	TGTGCCGGCAACTCCGGACAGGGGGACCCTGAAGCTTTCTTT	CAGNSGQGDPEAFF
TRBV15	-	-	TRBJ1-6	TGTGCCACCAGCATTGGGGTAGTTGACTCACCCCTCCACTTT	CATSIGVVDSPLHF
TRBV5-8	-	many	TRBJ1-5	TGTGCCAGCAGATATAGCAATCAGCCCCAGCATTTT	CASRYSNQPQHF
TRBV20-1	-	many	TRBJ2-4	TGCAGTGCTAGGACCGTGGTAGCCAAAAACATTCAGTACTTC	CSARTVVAKNIQYF
TRBV19	-	many	TRBJ1-1	TGTGCCAGTAGTATAAACAGCGGGAACACTGAAGCTTTCTTT	CASSINSGNTEAFF
TRBV14	-	many	TRBJ1-6	TGTGCCAGCAGCCCCCAATTGAGCTTTAACCATTCACCCCTCCACTTT	CASSPQLSFNHSPLHF
TRBV18	TRBD2	many	TRBJ2-7	TGTGCCAGCTCACCGAGCGGGGGCCGCTCCTACGAGCAGTACTTC	CASSPSGGRSYEQYF
TRBV15	TRBD1	-	TRBJ1-2	TGTGCCACCAGCAGACCACCCGGGACAGGGTTAGGCTACACCTTC	CATSRPPGTGLGYTF
TRBV20-1	-	many	TRBJ1-1	TGCAGTGCTGGACAGAACACTGAAGCTTTCTTT	CSAGQNTEAFF
TRBV24-1	TRBD1	-	TRBJ2-7	TGTGCCACCAGTGATTGGAGACAGGGGTCTAAGCAGTACTTC	CATSDWRQGSKQYF
TRBV7-9	-	-	TRBJ2-5	TGTGCCAGCAGCTTATCGTCCCAAGAGACCCAGTACTTC	CASSLSSQETQYF
TRBV27	-	-	TRBJ2-5	TGTGCCAGCAGTTACCTTACAGGGGGGGTCCCGAGGGAGACCCAGTACTTC	CASSYLTGGVPRETQYF
TRBV7-6	-	-	TRBJ2-5	TGTGCCAGCCGTAGCGCATGGGGAAGGGGTATCCAAGAGACCCAGTACTTC	CASRSAWGRGIQETQYF
TRBV12-3/TRBV12-4	-	many	TRBJ1-6	TGTGCCAGCAGTCTGAGACATCCAGGGTCCGATAGCTCCTATAATTCACCCCTCCACTTT	CASSLRHPGSDSSYNSPLHF
TRBV7-3	TRBD2	-	TRBJ2-3	TGTGCCAGCAGCTTTAGCGGGGGGGCCTTCGATACGCAGTATTTT	CASSFSGGAFDTQYF
TRBV20-1	TRBD2	many	TRBJ2-7	TGCAGTGCTAGACCTAGCGGGGGCTTCTACGAGCAGTACTTC	CSARPSGGFYEQYF
TRBV28	-	few	TRBJ2-5	TGTGCCAGCAGACGGACTATCCAAGAGACCCAGTACTTC	CASRRTIQETQYF
TRBV5-8	-	many	TRBJ2-7	TGTGCCAGCAGCTTGGTACGATCACCCGAAGGGGAGCAGTACTTC	CASSLVRSPEGEQYF
TRBV5-1	TRBD2	many	TRBJ2-5	TGCGCCAGCAGCTCCCGAACTAGCGGGGGAGAGACCCAGTACTTC	CASSSRTSGGETQYF
TRBV5-5	-	many	TRBJ1-5	TGTGCCAGCAGCCGCGTCGGCTCTTATAGCAATCAGCCCCAGCATTTT	CASSRVGSYSNQPQHF
TRBV9	-	many	TRBJ1-4	TGTGCCAGCAGCCCGGGTCGTGTTAATGAAAAACTGTTTTTT	CASSPGRVNEKLFF
TRBV9	TRBD2	many	TRBJ2-2	TGTGCCAGCAGCGCCGGACTAGCTGGCACCGGGGAGCTGTTTTTT	CASSAGLAGTGELFF
TRBV11-2	-	-	TRBJ2-2	TGTGCCAGCAGCTTAAAAATGCAGGGGCGCACGAACACCGGGGAGCTGTTTTTT	CASSLKMQGRTNTGELFF
TRBV20-1	TRBD1	few	TRBJ2-7	TGCAGTGCTAGCTTCGGGACAGAACCTCCCGAGCAGTACTTC	CSASFGTEPPEQYF
TRBV20-1	-	many	TRBJ2-3	TGCAGTGCTAGGCTTAGCACAGATACGCAGTATTTT	CSARLSTDTQYF
TRBV2	TRBD1	-	TRBJ1-5	TGTGCCAGCAGTGACCAAGGACAGGCTGGGCAGCCCCAGCATTTT	CASSDQGQAGQPQHF
TRBV25-1	-	-	TRBJ2-1	TGTGCCAGCAGTGATGTTCAGGCAGGGGTAAATGAGCAGTTCTTC	CASSDVQAGVNEQFF
TRBV20-1	-	many	TRBJ2-3	TGCAGTGCTAGAGATAGTCGTCGGGTAGATACGCAGTATTTT	CSARDSRRVDTQYF
TRBV5-1	-	many	TRBJ1-6	TGCGCCAGCAGCTTGGCTACAAGCAACAATTCACCCCTCCACTTT	CASSLATSNNSPLHF
TRBV24-1	TRBD1	-	TRBJ2-5	TGTGCCACCAGTGACCCCGGGACAGGGGACCAGCCCCAGTACTTC	CATSDPGTGDQPQYF
TRBV19	TRBD1	-	TRBJ2-5	TGTGCCAGTAGTACCTCGTATCGGACAGGGGGCCGTTTTCCATGGGAGACCCAGTACTTC	CASSTSYRTGGRFPWETQYF